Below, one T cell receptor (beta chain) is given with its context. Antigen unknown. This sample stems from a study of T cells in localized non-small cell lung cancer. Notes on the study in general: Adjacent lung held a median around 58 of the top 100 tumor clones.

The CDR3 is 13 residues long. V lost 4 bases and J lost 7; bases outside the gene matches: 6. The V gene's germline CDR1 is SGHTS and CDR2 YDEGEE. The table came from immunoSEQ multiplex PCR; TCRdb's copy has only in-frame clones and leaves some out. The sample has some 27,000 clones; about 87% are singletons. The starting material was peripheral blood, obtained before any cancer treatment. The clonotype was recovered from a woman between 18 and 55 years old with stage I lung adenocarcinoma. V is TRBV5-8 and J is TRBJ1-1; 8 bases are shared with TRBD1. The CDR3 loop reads CASSPTRGREAFF. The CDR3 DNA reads TGTGCCAGCAGCCCCACCAGGGGGCGTGAAGCTTTCTTT.